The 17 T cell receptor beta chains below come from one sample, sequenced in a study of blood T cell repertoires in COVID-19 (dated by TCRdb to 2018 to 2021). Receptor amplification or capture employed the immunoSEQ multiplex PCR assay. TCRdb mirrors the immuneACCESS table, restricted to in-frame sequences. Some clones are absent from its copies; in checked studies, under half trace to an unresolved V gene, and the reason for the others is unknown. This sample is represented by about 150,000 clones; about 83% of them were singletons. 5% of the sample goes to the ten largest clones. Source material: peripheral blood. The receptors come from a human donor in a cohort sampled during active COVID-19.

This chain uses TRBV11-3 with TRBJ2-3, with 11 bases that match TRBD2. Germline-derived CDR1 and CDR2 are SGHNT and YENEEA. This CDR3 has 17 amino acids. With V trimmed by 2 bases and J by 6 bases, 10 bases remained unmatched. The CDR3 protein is CASSLTIAGGFTDTQYF. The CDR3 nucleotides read TGTGCCAGCAGCTTAACGATAGCGGGAGGGTTCACGGATACGCAGTATTTT. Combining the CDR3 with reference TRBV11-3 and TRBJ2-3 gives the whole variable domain EAGVVQSPRYKIIEKKQPVAFWCNPISGHNTLYWYLQNLGQGPELLIRYENEEAVDDSQLPKDRFSAERLKGVDSTLKIQPAELGDSAVYLCASSLTIAGGFTDTQYFGPGTRLTVL.

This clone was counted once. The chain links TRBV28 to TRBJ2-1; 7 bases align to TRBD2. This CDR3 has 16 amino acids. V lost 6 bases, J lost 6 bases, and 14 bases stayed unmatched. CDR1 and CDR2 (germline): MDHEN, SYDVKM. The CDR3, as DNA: TGTGCCAGCAGGCCCCCGGGGACTACCGAACGCAATGAGCAGTTCTTC. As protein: CASRPPGTTERNEQFF. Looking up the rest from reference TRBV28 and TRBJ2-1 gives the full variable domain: DVKVTQSSRYLVKRTGEKVFLECVQDMDHENMFWYRQDPGLGLRLIYFSYDVKMKEKGDIPEGYSVSREKKERFSLILESASTNQTSMYLCASRPPGTTERNEQFFGPGTRLTVL.

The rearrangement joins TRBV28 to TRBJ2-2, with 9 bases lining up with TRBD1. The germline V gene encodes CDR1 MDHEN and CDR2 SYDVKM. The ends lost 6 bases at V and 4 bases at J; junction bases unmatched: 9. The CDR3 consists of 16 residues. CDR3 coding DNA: TGTGCCAGCAGCTCGGGACAGGGAATCAGCACCGGGGAGCTGTTTTTT. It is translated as CASSSGQGISTGELFF.

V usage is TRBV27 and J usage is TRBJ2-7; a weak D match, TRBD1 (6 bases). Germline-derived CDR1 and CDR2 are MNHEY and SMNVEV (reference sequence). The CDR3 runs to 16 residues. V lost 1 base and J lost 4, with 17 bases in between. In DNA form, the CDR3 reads TGTGCCAGCAGTTTATGGGGGCAAACATCCCTTTACGAGCAGTACTTC. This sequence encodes CASSLWGQTSLYEQYF.

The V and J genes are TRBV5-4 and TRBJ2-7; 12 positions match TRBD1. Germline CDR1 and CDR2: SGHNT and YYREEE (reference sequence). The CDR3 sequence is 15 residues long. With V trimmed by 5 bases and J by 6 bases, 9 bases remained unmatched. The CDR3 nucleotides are TGTGCCAGCAGTAGAACCGGGACAGGGGGCGCCGAGCAGTACTTC. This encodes CASSRTGTGGAEQYF. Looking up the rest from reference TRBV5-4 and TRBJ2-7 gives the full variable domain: ETGVTQSPTHLIKTRGQQVTLRCSSQSGHNTVSWYQQALGQGPQFIFQYYREEENGRGNFPPRFSGLQFPNYSSELNVNALELDDSALYLCASSRTGTGGAEQYFGPGTRLTVT.

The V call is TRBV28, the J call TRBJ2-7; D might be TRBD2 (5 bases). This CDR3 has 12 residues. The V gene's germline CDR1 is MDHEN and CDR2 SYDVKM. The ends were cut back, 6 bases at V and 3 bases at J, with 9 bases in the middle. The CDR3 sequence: CASRRGGYEQYF. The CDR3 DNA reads TGTGCCAGCAGACGGGGTGGCTACGAGCAGTACTTC.

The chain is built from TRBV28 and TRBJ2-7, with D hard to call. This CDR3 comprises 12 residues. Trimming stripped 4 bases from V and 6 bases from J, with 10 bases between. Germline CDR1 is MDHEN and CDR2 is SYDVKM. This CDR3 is CASSYPGGEQYF. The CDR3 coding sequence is TGTGCCAGCAGTTACCCCGGTGGCGAGCAGTACTTC.

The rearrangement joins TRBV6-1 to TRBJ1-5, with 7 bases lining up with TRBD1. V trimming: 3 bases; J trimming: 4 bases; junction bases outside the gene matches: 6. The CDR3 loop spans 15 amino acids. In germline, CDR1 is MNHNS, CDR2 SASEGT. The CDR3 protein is CASSEGRGANQPQHF. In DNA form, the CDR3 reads TGTGCCAGCAGTGAGGGCAGGGGGGCAAATCAGCCCCAGCATTTT.

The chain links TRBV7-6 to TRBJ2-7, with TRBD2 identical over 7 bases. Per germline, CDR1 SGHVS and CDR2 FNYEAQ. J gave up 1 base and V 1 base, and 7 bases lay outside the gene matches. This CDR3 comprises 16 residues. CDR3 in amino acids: CASSLVPGEGSYEQYF. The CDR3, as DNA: TGTGCCAGCAGCTTAGTTCCGGGGGAGGGATCCTACGAGCAGTACTTC.

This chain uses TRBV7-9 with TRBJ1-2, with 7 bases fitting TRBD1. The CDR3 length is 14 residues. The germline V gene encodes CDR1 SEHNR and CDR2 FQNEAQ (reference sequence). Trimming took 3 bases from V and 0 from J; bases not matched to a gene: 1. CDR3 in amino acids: CASSLTGSNYGYTF. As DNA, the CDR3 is TGTGCCAGCAGCTTGACAGGGTCTAACTATGGCTACACCTTC.

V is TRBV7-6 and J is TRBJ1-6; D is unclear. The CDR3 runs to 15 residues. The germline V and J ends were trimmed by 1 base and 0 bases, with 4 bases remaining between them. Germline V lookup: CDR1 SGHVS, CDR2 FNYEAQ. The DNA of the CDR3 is TGTGCCAGCAGCTTAGACAGCTCCTATAATTCACCCCTCCACTTT. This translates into CASSLDSSYNSPLHF.

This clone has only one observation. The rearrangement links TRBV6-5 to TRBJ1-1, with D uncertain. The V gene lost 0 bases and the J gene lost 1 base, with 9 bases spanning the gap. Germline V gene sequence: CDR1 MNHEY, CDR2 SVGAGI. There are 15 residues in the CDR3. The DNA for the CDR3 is TGTGCCAGCAGTTACTCTCGGGGTGGGAACACTGAAGCTTTCTTT. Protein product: CASSYSRGGNTEAFF.

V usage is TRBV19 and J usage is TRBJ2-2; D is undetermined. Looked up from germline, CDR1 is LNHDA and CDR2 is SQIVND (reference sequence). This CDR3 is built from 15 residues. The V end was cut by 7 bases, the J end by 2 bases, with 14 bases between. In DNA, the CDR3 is TGTGCCAGTACCCTTCGACTGCCTAACACCGGGGAGCTGTTTTTT. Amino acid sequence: CASTLRLPNTGELFF.

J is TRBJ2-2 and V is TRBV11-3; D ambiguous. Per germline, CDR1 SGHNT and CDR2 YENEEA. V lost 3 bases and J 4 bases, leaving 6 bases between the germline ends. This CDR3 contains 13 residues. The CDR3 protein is CASSLGATGELFF. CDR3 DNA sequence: TGTGCCAGCAGCTTGGGCGCCACCGGGGAGCTGTTTTTT. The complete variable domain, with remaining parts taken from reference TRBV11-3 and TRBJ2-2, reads EAGVVQSPRYKIIEKKQPVAFWCNPISGHNTLYWYLQNLGQGPELLIRYENEEAVDDSQLPKDRFSAERLKGVDSTLKIQPAELGDSAVYLCASSLGATGELFFGEGSRLTVL.

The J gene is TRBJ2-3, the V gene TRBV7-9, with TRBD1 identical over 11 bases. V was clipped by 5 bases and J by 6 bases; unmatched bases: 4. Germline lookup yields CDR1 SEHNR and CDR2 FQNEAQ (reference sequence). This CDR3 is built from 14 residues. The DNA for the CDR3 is TGTGCCAGCAGCCCGGGACAGGGGGTGGATACGCAGTATTTT. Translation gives CASSPGQGVDTQYF. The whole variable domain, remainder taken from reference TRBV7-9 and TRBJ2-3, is DTGVSQNPRHKITKRGQNVTFRCDPISEHNRLYWYRQTLGQGPEFLTYFQNEAQLEKSRLLSDRFSAERPKGSFSTLEIQRTEQGDSAMYLCASSPGQGVDTQYFGPGTRLTVL.

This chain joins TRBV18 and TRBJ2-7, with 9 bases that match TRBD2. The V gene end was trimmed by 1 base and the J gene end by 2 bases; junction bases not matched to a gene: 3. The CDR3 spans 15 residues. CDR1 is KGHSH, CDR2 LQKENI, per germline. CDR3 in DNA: TGTGCCAGCTCACCACTAGCGGGAGTCGCCTACGAGCAGTACTTC. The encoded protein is CASSPLAGVAYEQYF.

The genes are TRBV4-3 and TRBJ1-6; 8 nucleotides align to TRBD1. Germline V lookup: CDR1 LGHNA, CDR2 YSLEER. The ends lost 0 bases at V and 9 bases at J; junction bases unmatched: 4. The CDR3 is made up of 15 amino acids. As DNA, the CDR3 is TGCGCCAGCAGCCAAGAGGCCAGGGGGCGTTCACCCCTCCACTTT. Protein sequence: CASSQEARGRSPLHF.